This entry lists 6 T cell receptor beta chains sequenced from one sample in a study of CD8+ T cells in alopecia areata. Following extraction, RNA underwent reverse transcription to cDNA, which served as the sequencing template. Sequencing used immunoSEQ multiplex PCR; TCRdb keeps in-frame clones, though not all of them. The table includes more than 200,000 clones, 67% detected once. This specimen consisted of CD4+ T cells sorted from blood, obtained at week 0. Every receptor here comes from a human donor with alopecia areata.

The rearrangement joins TRBV2 to TRBJ2-1; no clear D gene. V was shortened by 4 bases and J by 3 bases, with 4 bases between the two germline ends. CDR1 and CDR2 (germline): SNHLY, FYNNEI. CDR3 length: 12 amino acids. The CDR3 sequence: CASSVNYNEQFF. The CDR3 nucleotides read TGTGCCAGCAGTGTTAACTACAATGAGCAGTTCTTC. Full variable domain (remainder filled in from reference TRBV2 and TRBJ2-1): EPEVTQTPSHQVTQMGQEVILRCVPISNHLYFYWYRQILGQKVEFLVSFYNNEISEKSEIFDDQFSVERPDGSNFTLKIRSTKLEDSAMYFCASSVNYNEQFFGPGTRLTVL.

This sequence joins TRBV20-1 and TRBJ2-5; possible D gene TRBD1, 6 bases. This CDR3 is built from 11 residues. The V and J ends lost 8 bases and 5 bases respectively, with 12 bases between them. Per germline, CDR1 DFQATT and CDR2 SNEGSKA (reference sequence). CDR3 loop: CSSGQLETQYF. The CDR3 DNA reads TGCAGTTCTGGACAGTTGGAGACCCAGTACTTC.

The chain has TRBV10-3 and TRBJ1-2, with D possibly TRBD1 on 6 matching bases. V shed 6 bases and J shed 6 bases, with 14 bases lying between them. The CDR3 spans 13 residues. CDR1 ENHRY and CDR2 SYGVKD come from the germline V gene. For the CDR3, the DNA is TGTGCCATCAGGATAGGGGGAAACAATGGCTACACCTTC. This sequence encodes CAIRIGGNNGYTF.

As concerns this clone: The sample contains more than one DNA sequence encoding this CDR3. The chain links TRBV7-2 to TRBJ1-5; 7 nucleotides line up with TRBD1. The CDR3 has 14 residues. The germline V gene has CDR1 SGHTA and CDR2 FQGNSA. Unmatched junction bases numbered 4, after V lost 2 bases and J lost 6 bases. The CDR3 sequence: CASSLRQGSQPQHF. The DNA for the CDR3 is TGTGCCAGCAGCTTAAGACAGGGAAGTCAGCCCCAGCATTTT.

The V call is TRBV5-6, the J call TRBJ1-2; D gene ambiguous. V lost 4 bases, J lost 6 bases, and 13 bases lay in between. The CDR3 contains 13 residues. The germline V gene has CDR1 SGHDT and CDR2 YYEEEE. Here the CDR3 reads CASSPTRSHGYTF. In DNA, the CDR3 is TGTGCCAGCAGCCCAACACGGTCCCATGGCTACACCTTC.

The CDR3 DNA is TGTGCCATCAGTGACGGGACAGGGGGCCCCTACGAGCAGTACTTC. It encodes CAISDGTGGPYEQYF. The genes are TRBV10-3 and TRBJ2-7; 12 bases align to TRBD1. The CDR3 length is 15 residues. Germline assignment: CDR1 ENHRY and CDR2 SYGVKD. Trimming removed 3 bases from V and 2 bases from J; junction bases left unmatched: 2.